Listed below are T cell receptor beta chains from one sample, sequenced in a study of beta chain features in type 1 diabetes. Libraries were prepared by immunoSEQ multiplex PCR; TCRdb keeps only in-frame clonotypes and omits some of them. The sample carries some 410,000 clones, over 9.5% recorded once. The specimen was naive CD4+ T cells from blood. The receptors were gathered from a young woman in good health. Both conserved end residues are part of each CDR3. The order of the fields is D gene, clone size, V gene, J gene, CDR3 protein, CDR3 DNA. A D gene is named only where the DNA matches it firmly. Clone size is given for some rows only: seen once, a few or many times, or a class if the clone is expanded.

d_gene: TRBD2
abundance: -
v_gene: TRBV19
j_gene: TRBJ2-7
CDR3aa: CASSSSGTIPYEQYF
CDR3nt: TGTGCCAGTAGTTCGAGCGGGACCATTCCCTACGAGCAGTACTTC

d_gene: TRBD2
abundance: few
v_gene: TRBV5-1
j_gene: TRBJ2-5
CDR3aa: CASSVRDYRTETQYF
CDR3nt: TGCGCCAGCAGCGTACGGGACTATCGTACGGAGACCCAGTACTTC

d_gene: -
abundance: -
v_gene: TRBV7-9
j_gene: TRBJ2-3
CDR3aa: CASSSDVRSPDTQYF
CDR3nt: TGTGCCAGCAGCTCCGACGTCAGGTCCCCAGATACGCAGTATTTT

d_gene: -
abundance: few
v_gene: TRBV5-4
j_gene: TRBJ1-3
CDR3aa: CASSPQSSGNTIYF
CDR3nt: TGTGCCAGCAGCCCACAAAGCTCTGGAAACACCATATATTTT

d_gene: TRBD2
abundance: few
v_gene: TRBV18
j_gene: TRBJ2-3
CDR3aa: CASSPRGDGTDTQYF
CDR3nt: TGTGCCAGCTCACCCCGGGGGGATGGCACAGATACGCAGTATTTT

d_gene: TRBD1
abundance: few
v_gene: TRBV7-9
j_gene: TRBJ2-1
CDR3aa: CASRPAGTGGGTYNEQFF
CDR3nt: TGTGCCAGCAGGCCCGCCGGGACAGGGGGCGGGACCTACAATGAGCAGTTCTTC

d_gene: -
abundance: -
v_gene: TRBV5-1
j_gene: TRBJ2-4
CDR3aa: CASSLEGPGAGIQYF
CDR3nt: TGCGCCAGCAGCTTGGAGGGACCGGGGGCAGGCATTCAGTACTTC

d_gene: TRBD2
abundance: -
v_gene: TRBV9
j_gene: TRBJ2-3
CDR3aa: CASSVGGSRTDTQYF
CDR3nt: TGTGCCAGCAGCGTTGGCGGGAGTCGCACAGATACGCAGTATTTT

d_gene: -
abundance: few
v_gene: TRBV5-1
j_gene: TRBJ1-1
CDR3aa: CASGYSDTEAFF
CDR3nt: TGCGCCAGCGGATACAGTGACACTGAAGCTTTCTTT

d_gene: -
abundance: few
v_gene: TRBV7-9
j_gene: TRBJ1-1
CDR3aa: CASSLSTGTEAFF
CDR3nt: TGTGCCAGCAGCTTAAGTACGGGCACTGAAGCTTTCTTT

d_gene: TRBD1
abundance: -
v_gene: TRBV6-5
j_gene: TRBJ1-1
CDR3aa: CASKGRGMNTEAFF
CDR3nt: TGTGCCAGCAAAGGCAGGGGGATGAACACTGAAGCTTTCTTT

d_gene: TRBD2
abundance: few
v_gene: TRBV7-9
j_gene: TRBJ2-1
CDR3aa: CASSLGLAGAHEQFF
CDR3nt: TGTGCCAGCAGCTTAGGACTAGCGGGGGCCCATGAGCAGTTCTTC